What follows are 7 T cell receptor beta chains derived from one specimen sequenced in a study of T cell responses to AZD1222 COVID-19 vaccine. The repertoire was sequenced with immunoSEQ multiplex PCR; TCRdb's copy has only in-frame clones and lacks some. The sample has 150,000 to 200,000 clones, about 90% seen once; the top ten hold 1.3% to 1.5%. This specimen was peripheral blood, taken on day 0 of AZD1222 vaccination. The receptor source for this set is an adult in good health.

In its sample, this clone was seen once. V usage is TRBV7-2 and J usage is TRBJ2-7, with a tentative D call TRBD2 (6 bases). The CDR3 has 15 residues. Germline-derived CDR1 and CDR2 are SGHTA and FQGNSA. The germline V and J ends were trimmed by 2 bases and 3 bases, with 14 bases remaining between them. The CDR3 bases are TGTGCCAGCAGCTTATCTGGCGGGGTGGGCTACGAGCAGTACTTC. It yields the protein CASSLSGGVGYEQYF.

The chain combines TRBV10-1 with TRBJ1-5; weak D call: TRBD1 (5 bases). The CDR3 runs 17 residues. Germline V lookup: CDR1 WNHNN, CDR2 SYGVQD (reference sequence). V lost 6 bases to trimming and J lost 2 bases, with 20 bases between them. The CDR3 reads CASRVPGRTSCNQPQHF. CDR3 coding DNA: TGCGCCAGCAGAGTGCCGGGACGGACTTCTTGCAATCAGCCCCAGCATTTT.

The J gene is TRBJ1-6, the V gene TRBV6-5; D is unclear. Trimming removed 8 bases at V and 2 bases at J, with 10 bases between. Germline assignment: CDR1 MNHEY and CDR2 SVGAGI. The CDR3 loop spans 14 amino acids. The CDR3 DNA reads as TGTGCCAGCCTAGGAGGCACCTATAATTCACCCCTCCACTTT. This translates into CASLGGTYNSPLHF.

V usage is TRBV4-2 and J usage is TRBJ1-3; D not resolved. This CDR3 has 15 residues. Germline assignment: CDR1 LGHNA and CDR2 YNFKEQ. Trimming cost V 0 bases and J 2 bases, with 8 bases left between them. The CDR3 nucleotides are TGTGCCAGCAGCCAAGAGTCCTACCCTGGAAACACCATATATTTT. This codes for CASSQESYPGNTIYF.

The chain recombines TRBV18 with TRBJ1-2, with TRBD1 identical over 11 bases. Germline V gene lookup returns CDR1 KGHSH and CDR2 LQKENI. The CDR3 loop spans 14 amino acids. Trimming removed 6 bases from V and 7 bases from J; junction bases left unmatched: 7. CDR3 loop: CASSDGQGARGYTF. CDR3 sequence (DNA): TGTGCCAGCTCCGACGGACAGGGGGCGCGTGGCTACACCTTC. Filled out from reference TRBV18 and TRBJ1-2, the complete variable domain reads NAGVMQNPRHLVRRRGQEARLRCSPMKGHSHVYWYRQLPEEGLKFMVYLQKENIIDESGMPKERFSAEFPKEGPSILRIQQVVRGDSAAYFCASSDGQGARGYTFGSGTRLTVV.

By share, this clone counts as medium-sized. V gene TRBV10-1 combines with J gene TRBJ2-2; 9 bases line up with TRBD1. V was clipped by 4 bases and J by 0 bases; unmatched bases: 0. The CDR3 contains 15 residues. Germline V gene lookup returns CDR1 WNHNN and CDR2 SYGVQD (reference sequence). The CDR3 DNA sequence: TGCGCCAGCAGTGGACAGGGGGCGAACACCGGGGAGCTGTTTTTT. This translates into CASSGQGANTGELFF.

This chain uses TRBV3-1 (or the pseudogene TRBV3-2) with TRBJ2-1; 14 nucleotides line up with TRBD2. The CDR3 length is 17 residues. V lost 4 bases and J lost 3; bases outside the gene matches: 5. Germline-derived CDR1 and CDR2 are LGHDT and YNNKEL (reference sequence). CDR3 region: CASSPTGTSGGYNEQFF. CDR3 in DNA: TGTGCCAGCAGCCCCACCGGGACTAGCGGGGGCTACAATGAGCAGTTCTTC.